Listed here are 24 T cell receptor beta chains from one sample, sequenced in a study of blood T cell repertoires in COVID-19 (dated by TCRdb to the early 2020s). The library was prepared using the immunoSEQ multiplex PCR assay. TCRdb re-hosts the immuneACCESS table, in-frame sequences only. Its copies lack some clones; in the studies checked, an unresolved V gene accounts for under half of them, and the cause for the rest is not known. This sample is represented by 200,000 to 250,000 clones; about 79% of them were singletons. Of the sample, more than 9% falls within the top ten clones. Material for sequencing was peripheral blood. All receptors derive from a middle-aged man with active or convalescent COVID-19.

The chain joins TRBV15 to TRBJ1-3; possible D gene TRBD1, 6 bases. Trimming removed 5 bases from V and 0 bases from J, with 14 bases in between. The germline V gene has CDR1 LNHNV and CDR2 YYDKDF (reference sequence). The CDR3 length is 16 residues. CDR3 protein: CATSLWGRGSGNTIYF. CDR3 coding DNA: TGTGCCACCAGCCTTTGGGGCAGGGGCTCTGGAAACACCATATATTTT. Full variable domain (outside the CDR3, taken from reference TRBV15 and TRBJ1-3): DAMVIQNPRYQVTQFGKPVTLSCSQTLNHNVMYWYQQKSSQAPKLLFHYYDKDFNNEADTPDNFQSRRPNTSFCFLDIRSPGLGDTAMYLCATSLWGRGSGNTIYFGEGSWLTVV.

The V and J genes are TRBV11-2 and TRBJ2-3; 7 nucleotides align to TRBD2. The CDR3 is 12 residues long. Unmatched junction bases numbered 2, after V lost 5 bases and J lost 6 bases. The germline V gene encodes CDR1 SGHAT and CDR2 FQNNGV. CDR3 bases: TGTGCCAGCAGCCCCGGGGGGGATACGCAGTATTTT. Amino acids: CASSPGGDTQYF.

The V and J genes are TRBV30 and TRBJ2-7; 8 bases are a match to TRBD2. This CDR3 spans 14 amino acids. J lost 3 bases, V lost 2 bases, and 6 bases had no gene match. Germline CDR1 is GTSNPN and CDR2 is SVGIG (reference sequence). CDR3 bases: TGTGCCTGGAGTATACAGCGGGGGCGCTACGAGCAGTACTTC. Translated, it gives CAWSIQRGRYEQYF.

This sequence joins TRBV6-5 and TRBJ2-1; D perhaps matches TRBD2 (7 bases). In germline, CDR1 is MNHEY, CDR2 SVGAGI. Trimming took 2 bases from V and 5 from J, leaving 13 bases between them. The CDR3 contains 15 residues. DNA for the CDR3: TGTGCCAGCAGTTACGAGGGGGGGATCCACAATGAGCAGTTCTTC. Translated, it gives CASSYEGGIHNEQFF.

This clone was observed once. The chain carries TRBV6-2 or TRBV6-3 and TRBJ1-5; D gene ambiguous. Between the trimmed V and J ends, which lost 6 bases and 7 bases, there was a span of 16 bases. Germline lookup yields CDR1 MNHEY and CDR2 SVGEGT. CDR3 size: 14 residues. The DNA for the CDR3 is TGTGCCAGCAGCCTCCTAGGTCGAGAACAGCCCCAGCATTTT. This translates into CASSLLGREQPQHF.

The chain uses TRBV10-3 and TRBJ2-1, with TRBD2 matching 13 bases. CDR3 length: 19 residues. V lost 3 bases and J lost 1; bases outside the gene matches: 9. Germline CDR1 and CDR2: ENHRY and SYGVKD. The CDR3 here is CAISDTSGGASGSYNEQFF. The CDR3 DNA is TGTGCCATCAGTGATACTAGCGGGGGGGCATCTGGGTCCTACAATGAGCAGTTCTTC.

This chain joins TRBV20-1 and TRBJ2-7, with TRBD2 matching 10 bases. The CDR3 runs to 15 residues. With V trimmed by 3 bases and J by 7 bases, 12 bases remained unmatched. Germline V gives CDR1 DFQATT, CDR2 SNEGSKA (reference sequence). DNA for the CDR3: TGCAGTGCTAGTACGCTAGCGGGGGCCCCGAGGGAGCAGTACGTC. Residues: CSASTLAGAPREQYV.

J is TRBJ1-2 and V is TRBV28, with a possible D match to TRBD1 (5 bases). This CDR3 has 15 amino acids. V was shortened by 6 bases and J by 5 bases, with 19 bases between the two germline ends. The germline gives CDR1 MDHEN, CDR2 SYDVKM. CDR3 amino acids: CASSSWGSGTYGYTF. The CDR3 DNA reads TGTGCCAGCAGCTCTTGGGGGTCAGGGACTTATGGCTACACCTTC.

The V call is TRBV6-5, the J call TRBJ1-2; no definite D call. Looked up from germline, CDR1 is MNHEY and CDR2 is SVGAGI. Trimming cost V 6 bases and J 2 bases, with 10 bases left between them. This CDR3 region has 13 residues. CDR3 loop: CASRQPLNYGYTF. CDR3 coding DNA: TGTGCCAGCAGACAGCCCCTGAACTATGGCTACACCTTC.

This rearrangement joins TRBV5-4 to TRBJ2-3; unclear D gene. The V and J ends lost 4 bases and 0 bases respectively, with 15 bases between them. This CDR3 region has 16 residues. Germline CDR1 SGHNT, CDR2 YYREEE (reference sequence). In nucleotides, the CDR3 is TGTGCCAGCAGCCCCCTCCGAGAGTCTAGCACAGATACGCAGTATTTT. Encoded protein: CASSPLRESSTDTQYF.

Details on this clone: Other DNA sequences in the sample encode the same CDR3. This chain uses TRBV6-2 or TRBV6-3 with TRBJ2-5; perhaps TRBD1 as D (5 bases). The CDR3 runs to 11 residues. Trimming removed 4 bases from V and 5 bases from J, with 5 bases in between. CDR1 and CDR2 from the germline V gene are MNHEY and SVGEGT. CDR3 residues: CASSSGETQYF. CDR3 in DNA: TGTGCCAGCAGTTCAGGGGAGACCCAGTACTTC.

CDR3 loop: CASSVESGVDSPLHF. CDR3 DNA: TGTGCCAGCAGTGTCGAGTCAGGGGTGGACTCACCCCTCCACTTT. The chain recombines TRBV2 with TRBJ1-6, with D tentatively TRBD1 (6 bases). The V and J ends lost 4 bases and 10 bases respectively, with 17 bases between them. Germline V gives CDR1 SNHLY, CDR2 FYNNEI. The CDR3 spans 15 residues.

The chain links TRBV9 to TRBJ2-2; D ambiguous. CDR3 size: 12 residues. The V gene lost 1 base and the J gene lost 5 bases, with 3 bases spanning the gap. The germline V gene encodes CDR1 SGDLS and CDR2 YYNGEE. CDR3 residues: CASSVLTGELFF. Written as DNA, the CDR3 is TGTGCCAGCAGCGTACTAACCGGGGAGCTGTTTTTT.

The gene calls are TRBV28 and TRBJ2-1; 7 bases line up with TRBD2. This CDR3 contains 15 residues. Germline CDR1 and CDR2: MDHEN and SYDVKM. V gave up 6 bases and J gave up 2 bases; unmatched junction bases: 7. Here the CDR3 reads CASRVGGTTYNEQFF. The CDR3 nucleotides read TGTGCCAGCAGAGTAGGCGGGACTACCTACAATGAGCAGTTCTTC. Full variable domain (rest looked up from reference TRBV28 and TRBJ2-1): DVKVTQSSRYLVKRTGEKVFLECVQDMDHENMFWYRQDPGLGLRLIYFSYDVKMKEKGDIPEGYSVSREKKERFSLILESASTNQTSMYLCASRVGGTTYNEQFFGPGTRLTVL.

This chain uses TRBV6-5 with TRBJ2-7; 9 bases agree with TRBD2. The CDR3 runs 15 residues. From germline, CDR1 is MNHEY and CDR2 SVGAGI. The J segment lost 4 bases and the V segment lost 6 bases, leaving 10 bases of the junction unmatched. For the CDR3, the DNA is TGTGCCAGCAGCTCATATAGCGGGAGAAGATACGAGCAGTACTTC. Translating it yields CASSSYSGRRYEQYF.

This sequence joins TRBV7-2 and TRBJ1-1, with D possibly being TRBD1 (5 bases). Trimming shortened V by 1 base and J by 7 bases, and 13 bases separated the two germline ends. This CDR3 is built from 14 residues. Per germline, CDR1 SGHTA and CDR2 FQGNSA. CDR3 in amino acids: CASSLVGRAGEAFF. In DNA, the CDR3 is TGTGCCAGCAGCTTAGTAGGCAGGGCTGGTGAAGCTTTCTTT.

The chain employs TRBV4-1 and TRBJ2-5, with TRBD2 matching over 16 bases. CDR3 length: 20 residues. V lost 4 bases, J lost 3 bases, and 14 bases stayed unmatched. The germline CDR1 and CDR2 sequences are MGHRA and YSYEKL. Here the CDR3 DNA reads TGCGCCAGCAGCCGGGGACTAGCGGGGGGGCCCCAAACAGGCAAAGAGACCCAGTACTTC. Protein sequence: CASSRGLAGGPQTGKETQYF.

The table lists this clone with a few counts. The rearrangement links TRBV11-2 to TRBJ2-7; the D gene is possibly TRBD2 (5 bases). Trimming removed 2 bases from V and 3 bases from J, with 8 bases in between. The germline gives CDR1 SGHAT, CDR2 FQNNGV. This CDR3 region has 13 residues. The CDR3 loop reads CASSLMGSYEQYF. The DNA for the CDR3 is TGTGCCAGCAGCTTAATGGGGAGCTACGAGCAGTACTTC.

The chain couples TRBV7-2 to TRBJ1-2; 12 nucleotides agree with TRBD1. The CDR3 has 15 amino acids. The V and J ends lost 5 bases and 2 bases, in that order; junction bases with no gene match: 3. In germline, CDR1 is SGHTA, CDR2 FQGNSA. CDR3 sequence: CASSPGQGANYGYTF. The CDR3 DNA sequence: TGTGCCAGCAGCCCGGGACAGGGGGCGAACTATGGCTACACCTTC.

This chain uses TRBV7-9 with TRBJ2-2; TRBD2 might be the D (5 bases). Germline V gives CDR1 SEHNR, CDR2 FQNEAQ (reference sequence). The length of the CDR3 is 18 residues. Trimming removed 1 base at V and 2 bases at J, with 17 bases between. The CDR3 sequence: CASSLELTPGLNTGELFF. The CDR3 bases are TGTGCCAGCAGCTTAGAGTTAACGCCCGGACTTAACACCGGGGAGCTGTTTTTT.

The chain carries TRBV6-5 and TRBJ2-1; 8 bases match TRBD2. V lost 0 bases and J lost 7; bases outside the gene matches: 8. The CDR3 is 16 residues long. CDR1 MNHEY and CDR2 SVGAGI come from the germline V gene. The DNA for the CDR3 is TGTGCCAGCAGTTACTCGGAAGCGGGAGAAGGGAATGAGCAGTTCTTC. Its translation is CASSYSEAGEGNEQFF.

This chain connects TRBV5-1 to TRBJ2-3; D gene ambiguous. Germline lookup yields CDR1 SGHRS and CDR2 YFSETQ. V was trimmed by 0 bases and J by 3 bases, leaving 8 bases between them. The CDR3 has 14 amino acids. In DNA, the CDR3 is TGCGCCAGCAGCTTGGAGACAATTACAGATACGCAGTATTTT. It is translated as CASSLETITDTQYF.

This rearrangement joins TRBV18 to TRBJ2-1; D gene uncertain. Trimming shortened V by 3 bases and J by 6 bases, and 12 bases separated the two germline ends. This CDR3 has 14 residues. CDR1 is KGHSH and CDR2 is LQKENI in the germline V gene. This CDR3 is CASSPTTAVNEQFF. DNA of the CDR3: TGTGCCAGCTCACCGACGACTGCTGTCAATGAGCAGTTCTTC.

The chain combines TRBV5-4 with TRBJ1-1, with 10 bases identical to TRBD1. From germline, CDR1 is SGHNT and CDR2 YYREEE (reference sequence). The length of the CDR3 is 16 residues. The V segment lost 0 bases and the J segment 8 bases; nucleotides outside the gene matches: 10. Written as DNA, the CDR3 is TGTGCCAGCAGCTTGGCATTCGGGACAGGGGTAGGAGAAGCTTTCTTT. It encodes CASSLAFGTGVGEAFF.